The rows below give T cell receptor beta chains drawn from one sample of a study of CD8 T cells in ankylosing spondylitis. TCRdb passed the 5' RACE reads through MiXCR, listing each CDR3 protein once. The sample has some 220,000 distinct CDR3 sequences, over 7% seen once; the top ten hold 4% to 5%. The sequencing input was blood, either unsorted or a sorted T cell fraction (not recorded which). The receptors here all came from a female donor with ankylosing spondylitis or in good health (not recorded which). Both conserved end residues are part of each CDR3. A D gene is named only where the DNA matches it firmly. A row's size may be missing; if present it is once, few, many or a size class.

CDR3aa,CDR3nt,abundance,j_gene,v_gene,d_gene
CSVEESGNQETQYF,TGCAGCGTTGAAGAGAGCGGGAACCAAGAGACCCAGTACTTC,many,TRBJ2-5,TRBV29-1,TRBD2
CAITVGLSDTQYF,TGTGCCATCACCGTCGGACTGTCGGATACGCAGTATTTT,NA,TRBJ2-3,TRBV10-3,NA
CSARDLRVSTDTQYF,TGCAGTGCTAGAGATCTAAGAGTTAGCACAGATACGCAGTATTTT,many,TRBJ2-3,TRBV20-1,NA
CASSNRNYEQYF,TGTGCCAGCAGTAACAGAAACTACGAGCAGTACTTC,many,TRBJ2-7,TRBV6-2/TRBV6-3,NA
CASSTGGTWTEAFF,TGCGCCAGCAGCACCGGAGGTACCTGGACTGAAGCTTTCTTT,many,TRBJ1-1,TRBV5-1,NA
CASSGGWGEAFF,TGTGCCAGCAGTGGGGGATGGGGTGAAGCTTTCTTT,many,TRBJ1-1,TRBV25-1,NA
CASSLRSSGSGEQYF,TGTGCCAGCAGCCTCCGTAGTAGCGGGAGTGGTGAGCAGTACTTC,many,TRBJ2-7,TRBV11-2,TRBD2
CASGKAGTSYNEQFF,TGTGCCAGCGGCAAAGCGGGGACTTCCTACAATGAGCAGTTCTTC,NA,TRBJ2-1,TRBV21-1,NA
CASSQRQGNSEAFF,TGTGCCAGCAGCCAACGGCAGGGTAATTCTGAAGCTTTCTTT,many,TRBJ1-1,TRBV3-1,NA
CASSPWTSGHEQFF,TGTGCCAGCAGTCCCTGGACTAGCGGCCATGAGCAGTTCTTC,many,TRBJ2-1,TRBV27,TRBD2
CASSVGLAGSYEQYF,TGCGCCAGCAGTGTGGGGCTAGCGGGATCCTACGAGCAGTACTTC,many,TRBJ2-7,TRBV10-1,TRBD2
CASSGTSRNTEAFF,TGTGCCAGCAGTGGTACCTCCAGGAACACTGAAGCTTTCTTT,many,TRBJ1-1,TRBV2,NA
CAWSVRGDGKLFF,TGTGCCTGGAGTGTAAGGGGCGATGGGAAACTGTTTTTT,many,TRBJ1-4,TRBV30,NA
CASSKDGNTEAFF,TGTGCCAGCAGCAAGGACGGGAACACTGAAGCTTTCTTT,many,TRBJ1-1,TRBV11-2,NA
CASSVGLAGGRQYF,TGTGCCAGCAGCGTAGGACTAGCGGGAGGCCGACAGTACTTC,NA,TRBJ2-4,TRBV9,TRBD2
CASSLQVGGTYEQYF,TGTGCCAGCTCCCTTCAAGTGGGGGGAACCTACGAGCAGTACTTC,many,TRBJ2-7,TRBV18,NA
CSAPGTSGSSAQFF,TGCAGTGCTCCCGGGACTAGCGGGAGTTCGGCGCAGTTCTTC,few,TRBJ2-1,TRBV20-1,TRBD2
CASSSHLTSGRVYEQYF,TGTGCCAGCAGCTCCCACTTGACTAGCGGGAGGGTTTACGAGCAGTACTTC,few,TRBJ2-7,TRBV7-1,TRBD2
CSARDRIHSYNEQFF,TGCAGTGCTAGAGATCGGATTCACTCCTACAATGAGCAGTTCTTC,few,TRBJ2-1,TRBV20-1,NA
CASSEQGARGANVLTF,TGTGCCAGCAGTGAACAGGGGGCGCGGGGGGCCAACGTCCTGACTTTC,many,TRBJ2-6,TRBV12-3/TRBV12-4,TRBD1
CASSLLISYNEQFF,TGTGCCAGCAGCTTGTTGATCTCCTACAATGAGCAGTTCTTC,many,TRBJ2-1,TRBV5-5,NA
CATSRGADTEAFF,TGTGCCACCAGCAGAGGGGCAGACACTGAAGCTTTCTTT,many,TRBJ1-1,TRBV15,NA
CSATYQLRMLAKNIQYF,TGCAGTGCTACCTACCAGCTTAGGATGCTAGCCAAAAACATTCAGTACTTC,many,TRBJ2-4,TRBV20-1,NA
CASSQGPANQETQYF,TGTGCCAGCAGCCAAGGGCCAGCGAACCAAGAGACCCAGTACTTC,NA,TRBJ2-5,TRBV4-2,NA
CASSLSPPVSGTSGRGYEQYF,TGTGCCAGCAGTTTATCCCCCCCTGTATCCGGGACTAGCGGGAGAGGTTACGAGCAGTACTTC,many,TRBJ2-7,TRBV27,TRBD2
CASSPTTGRSPLHF,TGTGCCAGCAGTCCGACGACAGGGAGGTCACCCCTCCACTTT,many,TRBJ1-6,TRBV28,TRBD1
CASSLTGQGQETQYF,TGTGCCAGCAGCTTAACGGGGCAGGGACAAGAGACCCAGTACTTC,many,TRBJ2-5,TRBV7-9,NA
CCARDLGLNSDNEQFF,TGCTGTGCTAGAGATCTAGGCCTGAATTCCGACAATGAGCAGTTCTTC,NA,TRBJ2-1,TRBV20-1,NA
CASSTGGGGETQYF,TGTGCCAGCAGTACAGGGGGCGGAGGAGAGACCCAGTACTTC,NA,TRBJ2-5,TRBV6-1,TRBD1
CASCPRGPPYEQYF,TGTGCCAGCTGTCCAAGGGGCCCTCCTTACGAGCAGTACTTC,NA,TRBJ2-7,TRBV18,NA
CASSPQGLGAQYF,TGTGCCAGCAGCCCTCAGGGACTGGGGGCCCAGTACTTC,many,TRBJ2-5,TRBV7-2,NA
CASSSGLAGTNTGELFF,TGTGCCAGCAGCTCCGGACTAGCGGGAACGAACACCGGGGAGCTGTTTTTT,many,TRBJ2-2,TRBV11-1,TRBD2
CASSSSPGLATYEQYF,TGTGCCAGCAGCTCATCACCGGGACTAGCAACCTACGAGCAGTACTTC,many,TRBJ2-7,TRBV7-6,TRBD2
CATSDFGQGAYEQYF,TGTGCCACCAGTGATTTCGGACAGGGTGCCTACGAGCAGTACTTC,many,TRBJ2-7,TRBV24-1,TRBD1
CSAPGLAGGRPNEQFF,TGCAGTGCCCCCGGGCTAGCGGGAGGCCGTCCGAATGAGCAGTTCTTC,many,TRBJ2-1,TRBV20-1,TRBD2
CASSVDPSPRGSPLHF,TGTGCCAGCAGCGTAGATCCCTCTCCGCGGGGTTCACCCCTCCACTTT,many,TRBJ1-6,TRBV9,NA
CASSLSLLSGRRQETQYF,TGTGCCAGCAGCTTATCCCTACTTTCGGGACGTCGACAAGAGACCCAGTACTTC,many,TRBJ2-5,TRBV7-2,NA
CSGRRGTEAFF,TGCAGCGGCAGGCGAGGAACTGAAGCTTTCTTT,NA,TRBJ1-1,TRBV29-1,NA
CASSVGLAGIEQYF,TGTGCCAGCAGCGTTGGACTAGCGGGGATCGAGCAGTACTTC,many,TRBJ2-7,TRBV9,TRBD2
CASSFTPSGTYEQYF,TGTGCCAGCAGTTTCACCCCGAGCGGAACCTACGAGCAGTACTTC,many,TRBJ2-7,TRBV27,NA
CAIRVFGGRTTYEQYF,TGTGCCATCAGAGTGTTTGGCGGGAGGACCACCTACGAGCAGTACTTC,many,TRBJ2-7,TRBV10-3,TRBD2
CASSFQRESNEQFF,TGCGCCAGCAGCTTCCAGCGGGAGAGCAATGAGCAGTTCTTC,many,TRBJ2-1,TRBV5-1,TRBD2
CSAGSRLAKNIQYF,TGCAGCGCCGGAAGTCGACTAGCCAAAAACATTCAGTACTTC,many,TRBJ2-4,TRBV29-1,NA
CASSLGASDNQPQHF,TGTGCCAGCAGCTTGGGGGCTAGTGACAATCAGCCCCAGCATTTT,many,TRBJ1-5,TRBV5-6,NA
CASSPTSGVTGELFF,TGCGCCAGCAGCCCCACTAGCGGAGTCACCGGGGAGCTGTTTTTT,many,TRBJ2-2,TRBV5-1,TRBD2
CASSSMSGSVTDTQYF,TGTGCCAGCAGCTCGATGTCAGGGAGTGTGACAGATACGCAGTATTTT,many,TRBJ2-3,TRBV11-2,NA
CSVKAQEGHYGYTF,TGCAGCGTGAAGGCCCAGGAGGGTCACTATGGCTACACCTTC,many,TRBJ1-2,TRBV29-1,NA
CAICSTSGDGLAKNIQYF,TGTGCCATCTGTTCGACTAGCGGGGACGGTCTAGCCAAAAACATTCAGTACTTC,once,TRBJ2-4,TRBV2,TRBD2
CASSLSGSSNGEQFF,TGTGCCAGCAGCTTATCAGGGTCTAGTAACGGTGAGCAGTTCTTC,many,TRBJ2-1,TRBV7-9,NA
CASSLEGRAVDTQYF,TGCGCCAGCAGCTTGGAGGGGAGGGCCGTTGATACGCAGTATTTT,many,TRBJ2-3,TRBV5-1,TRBD2
CASSAEISTGELFF,TGTGCCAGCAGCGCTGAAATTAGCACCGGGGAGCTGTTTTTT,many,TRBJ2-2,TRBV12-3/TRBV12-4,NA
CASSLQDAYNEQFF,TGTGCCAGCAGTTTACAGGATGCCTACAATGAGCAGTTCTTC,many,TRBJ2-1,TRBV27,NA
CSVGSGFNEKLFF,TGCAGCGTTGGCTCAGGATTTAATGAAAAACTGTTTTTT,many,TRBJ1-4,TRBV29-1,NA